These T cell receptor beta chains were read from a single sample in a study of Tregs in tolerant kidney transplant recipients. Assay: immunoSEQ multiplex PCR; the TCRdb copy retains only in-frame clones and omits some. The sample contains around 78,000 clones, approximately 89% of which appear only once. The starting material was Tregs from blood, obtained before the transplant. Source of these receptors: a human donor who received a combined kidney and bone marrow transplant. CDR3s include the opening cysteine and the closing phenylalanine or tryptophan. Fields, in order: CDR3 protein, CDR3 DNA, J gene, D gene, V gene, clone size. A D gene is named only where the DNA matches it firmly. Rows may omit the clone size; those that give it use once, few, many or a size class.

CDR3 protein: CSVDARTTGSGYTF
CDR3 DNA: TGCAGCGTTGATGCCCGTACAACCGGCTCTGGCTACACCTTC
J gene: TRBJ1-2
D gene: .
V gene: TRBV29-1
clone size: .

CDR3 protein: CASTSWRNTEAFF
CDR3 DNA: TGTGCCAGCACCTCCTGGAGGAACACTGAAGCTTTCTTT
J gene: TRBJ1-1
D gene: .
V gene: TRBV11-2
clone size: .

CDR3 protein: CASSGQAKNIQYF
CDR3 DNA: TGTGCCAGCAGTGGACAGGCCAAAAACATTCAGTACTTC
J gene: TRBJ2-4
D gene: .
V gene: TRBV6-5
clone size: .

CDR3 protein: CASSVDRAGNTIYF
CDR3 DNA: TGTGCCAGCAGCGTAGACAGGGCTGGGAACACCATATATTTT
J gene: TRBJ1-3
D gene: .
V gene: TRBV9
clone size: .

CDR3 protein: CASSTNRVGANEKLFF
CDR3 DNA: TGTGCCAGCAGCACAAACAGGGTCGGGGCTAATGAAAAACTGTTTTTT
J gene: TRBJ1-4
D gene: .
V gene: TRBV7-8
clone size: few

CDR3 protein: CASSPAGTLRNEQFF
CDR3 DNA: TGTGCCAGCAGCCCAGCAGGGACATTACGCAATGAGCAGTTCTTC
J gene: TRBJ2-1
D gene: .
V gene: TRBV7-3
clone size: .

CDR3 protein: CASSYSNQPQHF
CDR3 DNA: TGTGCCAGCAGTTATAGCAATCAGCCCCAGCATTTT
J gene: TRBJ1-5
D gene: .
V gene: TRBV28
clone size: .

CDR3 protein: CASSLMDTQYF
CDR3 DNA: TGTGCCAGCAGCTTAATGGATACGCAGTATTTT
J gene: TRBJ2-3
D gene: .
V gene: TRBV7-2
clone size: .

CDR3 protein: CAVGATDRQYF
CDR3 DNA: TGTGCCGTGGGGGCAACGGACAGGCAATACTTC
J gene: TRBJ2-7
D gene: TRBD1
V gene: TRBV7-9
clone size: .

CDR3 protein: CASLYSSYEQYF
CDR3 DNA: TGTGCCAGCCTATACAGCTCCTACGAGCAGTACTTC
J gene: TRBJ2-7
D gene: .
V gene: TRBV2
clone size: .

CDR3 protein: CASSLAMAGGADTQYF
CDR3 DNA: TGTGCCAGCAGCTTAGCTATGGCGGGAGGAGCAGATACGCAGTATTTT
J gene: TRBJ2-3
D gene: TRBD2
V gene: TRBV7-2
clone size: .

CDR3 protein: CASSLLGGDTGELFF
CDR3 DNA: TGTGCCAGCAGCTTGCTAGGGGGTGACACCGGGGAGCTGTTTTTT
J gene: TRBJ2-2
D gene: .
V gene: TRBV11-2
clone size: .

CDR3 protein: CASSEGLHTDTQYF
CDR3 DNA: TGCGCCAGCAGCGAGGGACTACACACAGATACGCAGTATTTT
J gene: TRBJ2-3
D gene: TRBD2
V gene: TRBV5-1
clone size: .

CDR3 protein: CASNGGNEKLFF
CDR3 DNA: TGTGCCAGCAACGGTGGCAATGAAAAACTGTTTTTT
J gene: TRBJ1-4
D gene: .
V gene: TRBV28
clone size: .

CDR3 protein: CARRGSGYNEQFF
CDR3 DNA: TGTGCCCGCCGGGGCTCCGGGTACAATGAGCAGTTCTTC
J gene: TRBJ2-1
D gene: .
V gene: TRBV30
clone size: .

CDR3 protein: CASSPPLSGLAGVEQYF
CDR3 DNA: TGTGCCAGCTCACCACCACTCTCGGGACTAGCGGGAGTCGAGCAGTACTTC
J gene: TRBJ2-7
D gene: TRBD2
V gene: TRBV18
clone size: .

CDR3 protein: CASSSGSRKEKLFF
CDR3 DNA: TGTGCCAGCAGTTCGGGCAGTAGGAAGGAAAAACTGTTTTTT
J gene: TRBJ1-4
D gene: .
V gene: TRBV6-5
clone size: .

CDR3 protein: CASSRERYYEQYF
CDR3 DNA: TGTGCCAGCAGTAGGGAGAGGTACTACGAGCAGTACTTC
J gene: TRBJ2-7
D gene: .
V gene: TRBV2
clone size: once